These 10 T cell receptor beta chains were sequenced from one sample in a study of blood T cells in healthy people across ages. Then a second PCR, running about 7 to 11 cycles, was carried out with a sample-barcoded 5' primer and a J-beta primer mix. Via MiXCR, TCRdb re-called the 5' RACE reads, giving one row per CDR3 protein. The data contain fewer than 700,000 distinct CDR3 sequences, around 43% of them singletons. The sequencing sample was made of blood. These receptors all come from a man aged 80 or over in good health.

The gene calls are TRBV6-2 or TRBV6-3 and TRBJ2-1, with D hard to call. The CDR3 totals 16 residues. V was clipped by 4 bases and J by 0 bases, with 13 bases between them. From germline, CDR1 is MNHEY and CDR2 SVGEGT. The CDR3 nucleotides read TGTGCCAGCAGTTTCTTCTCCGGGCCCTCCTACAATGAGCAGTTCTTC. It encodes CASSFFSGPSYNEQFF.

In this sample, this clonotype turned up a few times. This rearrangement joins TRBV6-2 or TRBV6-3 to TRBJ2-7; 12 bases are shared with TRBD1. Trimming cost V 5 bases and J 5 bases; bases outside gene matches: 7. The CDR3 is 15 residues long. The germline V gene has CDR1 MNHEY and CDR2 SVGEGT. This CDR3 is CASSPSGTGGHEQYF. The CDR3 coding sequence is TGTGCCAGCAGTCCATCCGGGACAGGGGGCCACGAGCAGTACTTC.

The rearrangement uses TRBV5-1 and TRBJ2-6, with 11 bases aligning to TRBD2. Germline loops: CDR1 SGHRS, CDR2 YFSETQ. The CDR3 runs 19 residues. J gave up 0 bases and V 0 bases, and 5 bases lay outside the gene matches. CDR3 region: CASSLVGTSGRSGANVLTF. The DNA for the CDR3 is TGCGCCAGCAGCTTGGTTGGGACTAGCGGTCGCTCTGGGGCCAACGTCCTGACTTTC.

The chain employs TRBV4-3 and TRBJ2-7; D is undetermined. The CDR3 sequence is 13 residues long. With 0 bases removed from V and 7 bases from J, the gap between germline ends came to 10 bases. Germline CDR1 reads LGHNA; CDR2 reads YSLEER. CDR3 sequence (DNA): TGCGCCAGCAGCCAAGAGGTCTTCAATGAGCAGTACTTC. This gives the protein CASSQEVFNEQYF.

This clonotype was picked up one time. The junction does not match germline at one end; this may be a read error. The chain is built from TRBV20-1 and TRBJ2-7; 7 nucleotides line up with TRBD1. The end of the DNA fits TRBJ2-5 better, so the J call may be wrong. The CDR3 contains 16 residues. Germline V gene sequence: CDR1 DFQATT, CDR2 SNEGSKA (reference sequence). The CDR3: CGARKDRFAERETQYF. The CDR3 coding sequence is TGCGGTGCTAGGAAGGACAGGTTCGCGGAACGAGAGACCCAGTACTTC.

A few counts support this clonotype. V gene TRBV24-1 combines with J gene TRBJ2-3, with 8 nucleotides matching TRBD2. The germline gives CDR1 KGHDR, CDR2 SFDVKD. The CDR3 is made up of 14 amino acids. With V trimmed by 4 bases and J by 4 bases, 3 bases remained unmatched. CDR3 in DNA: TGTGCCACCAGTGAGGTCGGGAGGGCAGATACGCAGTATTTT. It yields the protein CATSEVGRADTQYF.

In DNA, the CDR3 is TGTGCCAGCAGATGGGACAGGGGATCTGAGACCCAGTACTTC. Protein sequence: CASRWDRGSETQYF. V usage is TRBV27 and J usage is TRBJ2-7; TRBD1 agrees at 10 bases. The closer fit of TRBJ2-5 to the DNA end suggests the J call may be wrong. The germline gives CDR1 MNHEY, CDR2 SMNVEV (reference sequence). The CDR3 is made up of 14 amino acids.

The CDR3 region has the DNA TGTGCCAGCAGCTTGGGAGGACGGACCTATAATTCACCCCTCCACTTT. This encodes CASSLGGRTYNSPLHF. V usage is TRBV7-2 and J usage is TRBJ1-6; D not certain. Deletions cut 3 bases from V and 2 bases from J, with 11 bases between. Germline CDR1 reads SGHTA; CDR2 reads FQGNSA. The CDR3 consists of 16 residues.

This clonotype occurred a few times. This may stem from a read error, because a much larger clone lies one nucleotide away. The chain has TRBV11-2 and TRBJ2-3; 10 bases map to TRBD2. The CDR3 runs to 15 residues. J was trimmed by 2 bases and V by 3 bases; bases with no gene match: 2. Per germline, CDR1 SGHAT and CDR2 FQNNGV. CDR3 coding DNA: TGTGCCAGCAGCTTTAGCGGGGGGCTCACAGATACGCAGTATTTT. Protein: CASSFSGGLTDTQYF.

The chain recombines TRBV29-1 with TRBJ2-1, with a possible D match to TRBD2 (5 bases). Germline V lookup: CDR1 SQVTM, CDR2 ANQGSEA. This CDR3 has 19 residues. V lost 0 bases and J lost 0, with 21 bases in between. The CDR3 DNA follows: TGCAGCGTTGAAGATCGTTGGAGGTCGGGATCGAGCTCCTACAATGAGCAGTTCTTC. As protein: CSVEDRWRSGSSSYNEQFF.